This T cell receptor (beta chain) stems from a study of monozygotic twins with inflammatory bowel disease. Study outcomes and limitations: No difference in repertoire similarity was seen between concordant and discordant twins, possibly because power was limited. Support for any single strong IBD-associated signal or clonotype was not found.

After re-calling the 5' RACE reads, TCRdb lists one entry per CDR3 protein, DNA absent. Its table records some 440,000 distinct CDR3 sequences. The CDR3 contains 14 residues. Isolation of total RNA was performed on whole blood, with no prior T cell sorting. With respect to this clonotype: Antigen: not known.

The chain combines TRBV12-3 or TRBV12-4 with TRBJ2-7; TCRdb calls TRBD1, which cannot be checked without DNA. The sequenced material came from blood. The sequence derives from a human donor with ulcerative colitis or Crohn's disease, or a healthy co-twin of an affected twin (not recorded which). The CDR3 loop reads CASSFGGGPYEQYF.